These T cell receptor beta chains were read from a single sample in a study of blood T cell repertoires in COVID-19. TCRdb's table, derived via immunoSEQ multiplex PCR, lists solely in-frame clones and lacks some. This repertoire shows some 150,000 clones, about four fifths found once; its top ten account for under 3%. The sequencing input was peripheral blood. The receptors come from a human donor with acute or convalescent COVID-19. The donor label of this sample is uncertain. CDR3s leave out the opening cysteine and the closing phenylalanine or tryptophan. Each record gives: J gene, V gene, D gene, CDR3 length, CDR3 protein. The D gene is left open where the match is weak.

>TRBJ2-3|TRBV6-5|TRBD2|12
ASRRTSGGDTQY
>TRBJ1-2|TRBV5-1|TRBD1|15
ASSSRDPGQGYYGYT
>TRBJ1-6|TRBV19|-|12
ASRTTGGNSPLH
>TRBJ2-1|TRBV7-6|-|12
ASSLAELRGEQF
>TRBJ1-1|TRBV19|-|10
ASIERGTEAF
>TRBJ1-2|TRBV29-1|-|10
SVMPRDGDFT
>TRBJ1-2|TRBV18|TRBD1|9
ASSPGTGED
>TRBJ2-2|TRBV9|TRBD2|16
ASSVVPSGSANTGELF
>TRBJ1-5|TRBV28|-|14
ASRGAGARSNQPQH
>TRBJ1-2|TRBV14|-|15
ASSPVRGGLSNYGYT
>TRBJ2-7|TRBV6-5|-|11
ASSFTGRDEQY
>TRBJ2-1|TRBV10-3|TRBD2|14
ASDGGRAGGYNEQF
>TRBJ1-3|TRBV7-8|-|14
AIPKAGSISGNTIY
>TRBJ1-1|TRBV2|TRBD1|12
ASTGQGMNTEAF
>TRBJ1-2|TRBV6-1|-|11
ASSEVRVGGYT
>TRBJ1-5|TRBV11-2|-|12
ASSLGGRNQPQH
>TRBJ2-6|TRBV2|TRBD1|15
ASSWTGGSSGANVLT
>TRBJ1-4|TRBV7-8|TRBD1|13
ASSPPGVQGGKLF
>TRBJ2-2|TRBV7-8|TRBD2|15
ASTASLLAGGTGELF
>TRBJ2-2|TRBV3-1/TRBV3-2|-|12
ASSQVEGTGELF
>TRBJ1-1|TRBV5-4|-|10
ASSRRGTEAF
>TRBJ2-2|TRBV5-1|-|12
ASTPGLNTGELF
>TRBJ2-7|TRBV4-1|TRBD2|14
ASSQVFSGLPYEQY
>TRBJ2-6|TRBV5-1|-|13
ASSYGQSGANVLT
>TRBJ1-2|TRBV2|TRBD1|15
ASSPSRGDRGKHGYT
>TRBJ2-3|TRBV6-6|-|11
ASSPSGTDTQY